The 2 T cell receptor beta chains reported below all come from one sample, sequenced in a study of blood T cell repertoires in COVID-19. Only in-frame clones appear in the TCRdb table, and some are missing; sequencing was by immunoSEQ multiplex PCR. The table lists about 48,000 clones, approximately 80% of them singletons. Specimen: peripheral blood. The receptors derive from a man in his 70s with acute or convalescent COVID-19.

This clone was detected a few times. This chain joins TRBV28 and TRBJ1-2; D unresolved. The CDR3 contains 10 residues. Germline V gene lookup returns CDR1 MDHEN and CDR2 SYDVKM. Trimming left V 10 bases short and J 8 bases short, with 11 bases between. The CDR3 nucleotides read TGTGCCACCTCTTACAGCGGCTACACCTTC. Its translation: CATSYSGYTF.

This rearrangement joins TRBV7-2 to TRBJ1-6, with 7 positions matching TRBD1. Germline V gene data show CDR1 as SGHTA and CDR2 as FQGNSA. Trimming took 8 bases from V and 7 from J; bases not matched to a gene: 8. The CDR3 spans 14 residues. Here the CDR3 reads CASLGGLRNSPLHF. CDR3 in DNA: TGTGCCAGCCTAGGGGGCCTAAGGAATTCACCCCTCCACTTT.